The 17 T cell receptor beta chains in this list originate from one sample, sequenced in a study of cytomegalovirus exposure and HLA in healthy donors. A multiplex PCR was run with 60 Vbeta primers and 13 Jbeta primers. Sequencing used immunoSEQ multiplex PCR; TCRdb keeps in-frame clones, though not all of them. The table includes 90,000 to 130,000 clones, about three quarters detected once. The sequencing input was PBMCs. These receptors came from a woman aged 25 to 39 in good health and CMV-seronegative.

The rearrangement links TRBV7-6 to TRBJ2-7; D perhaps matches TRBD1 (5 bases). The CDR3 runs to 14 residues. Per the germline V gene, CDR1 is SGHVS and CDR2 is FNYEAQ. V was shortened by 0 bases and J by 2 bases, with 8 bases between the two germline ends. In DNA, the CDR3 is TGTGCCAGCAGCTTAGCGGGGCCCCCCTACGAGCAGTACTTC. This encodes CASSLAGPPYEQYF. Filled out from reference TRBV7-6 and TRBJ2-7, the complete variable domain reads GAGVSQSPRYKVTKRGQDVALRCDPISGHVSLYWYRQALGQGPEFLTYFNYEAQQDKSGLPNDRFSAERPEGSISTLTIQRTEQRDSAMYRCASSLAGPPYEQYFGPGTRLTVT.

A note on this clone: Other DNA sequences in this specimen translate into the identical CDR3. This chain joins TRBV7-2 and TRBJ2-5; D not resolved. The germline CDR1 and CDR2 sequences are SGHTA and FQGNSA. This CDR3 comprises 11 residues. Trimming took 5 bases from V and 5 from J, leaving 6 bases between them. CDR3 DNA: TGTGCCAGCAGCCTCCTTGAGACCCAGTACTTC. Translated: CASSLLETQYF.

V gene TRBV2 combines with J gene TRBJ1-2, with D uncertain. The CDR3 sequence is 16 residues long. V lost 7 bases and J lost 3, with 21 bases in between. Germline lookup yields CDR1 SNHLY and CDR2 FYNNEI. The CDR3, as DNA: TGTGCCAGCAATTTAGAAAGCGAGGGTGGGGACTATGGCTACACCTTC. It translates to CASNLESEGGDYGYTF.

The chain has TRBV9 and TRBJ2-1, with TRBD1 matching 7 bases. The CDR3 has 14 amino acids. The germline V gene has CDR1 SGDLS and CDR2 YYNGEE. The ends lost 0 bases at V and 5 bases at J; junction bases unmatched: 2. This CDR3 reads CASSVGQGNNEQFF. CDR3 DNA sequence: TGTGCCAGCAGCGTAGGACAGGGAAACAATGAGCAGTTCTTC.

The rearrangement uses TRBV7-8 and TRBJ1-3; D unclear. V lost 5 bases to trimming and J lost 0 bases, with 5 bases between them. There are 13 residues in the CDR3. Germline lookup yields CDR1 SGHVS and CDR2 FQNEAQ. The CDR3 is CASSLSSGNTIYF. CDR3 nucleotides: TGTGCCAGCAGCCTTAGCTCTGGAAACACCATATATTTT.

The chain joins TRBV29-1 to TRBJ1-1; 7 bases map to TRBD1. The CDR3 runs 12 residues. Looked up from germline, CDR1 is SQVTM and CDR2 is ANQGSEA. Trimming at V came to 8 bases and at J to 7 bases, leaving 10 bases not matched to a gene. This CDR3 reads CSSSKGAGEAFF. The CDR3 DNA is TGCAGCTCTTCCAAGGGGGCGGGTGAAGCTTTCTTT. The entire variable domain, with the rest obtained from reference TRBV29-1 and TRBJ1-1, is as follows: SAVISQKPSRDICQRGTSLTIQCQVDSQVTMMFWYRQQPGQSLTLIATANQGSEATYESGFVIDKFPISRPNLTFSTLTVSNMSPEDSSIYLCSSSKGAGEAFFGQGTRLTVV.

CDR3 DNA sequence: TGCAGCGTCCCGGGCTTGGGGCCCCATGGCTACACCTTC. Its protein is CSVPGLGPHGYTF. V is TRBV29-1 and J is TRBJ1-2; tentatively, D is TRBD1 (5 bases). There are 13 residues in the CDR3. The V gene's germline CDR1 is SQVTM and CDR2 ANQGSEA. V lost 6 bases, J lost 6 bases, and 17 bases lay in between.

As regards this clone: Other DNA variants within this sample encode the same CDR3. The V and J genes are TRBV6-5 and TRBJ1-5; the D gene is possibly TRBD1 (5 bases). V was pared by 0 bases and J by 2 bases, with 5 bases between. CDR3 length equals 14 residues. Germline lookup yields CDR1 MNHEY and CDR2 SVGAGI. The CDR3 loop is CASSYSGGNQPQHF. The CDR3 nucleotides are TGTGCCAGCAGTTACTCAGGGGGCAATCAGCCCCAGCATTTT.

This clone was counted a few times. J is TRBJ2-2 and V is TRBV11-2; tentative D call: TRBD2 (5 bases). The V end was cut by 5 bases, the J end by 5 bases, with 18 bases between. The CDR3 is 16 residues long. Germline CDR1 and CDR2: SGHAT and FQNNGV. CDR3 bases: TGTGCCAGCAGCCCAATAGGCGGGCCGGGGACCGGGGAGCTGTTTTTT. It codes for CASSPIGGPGTGELFF.

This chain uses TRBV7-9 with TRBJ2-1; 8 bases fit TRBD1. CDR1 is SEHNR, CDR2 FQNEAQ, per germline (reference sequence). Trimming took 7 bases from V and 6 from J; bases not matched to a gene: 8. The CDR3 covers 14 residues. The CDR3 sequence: CASNRDRISNEQFF. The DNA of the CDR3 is TGTGCCAGCAACCGGGACAGGATTTCCAATGAGCAGTTCTTC.

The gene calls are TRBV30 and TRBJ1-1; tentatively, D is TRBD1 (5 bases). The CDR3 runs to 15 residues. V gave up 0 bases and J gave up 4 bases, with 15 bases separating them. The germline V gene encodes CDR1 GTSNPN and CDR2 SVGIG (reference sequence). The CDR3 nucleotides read TGTGCCTGGAGTGTACTAGGAGGGGTGGGCACTGAAGCTTTCTTT. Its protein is CAWSVLGGVGTEAFF.

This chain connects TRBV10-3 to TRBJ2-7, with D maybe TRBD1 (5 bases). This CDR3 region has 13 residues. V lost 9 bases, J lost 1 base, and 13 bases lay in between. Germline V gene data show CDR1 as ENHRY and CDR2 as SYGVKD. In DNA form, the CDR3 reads TGTGCCATTGGCCCTGACAGATCCTACGAGCAGTACTTC. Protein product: CAIGPDRSYEQYF.

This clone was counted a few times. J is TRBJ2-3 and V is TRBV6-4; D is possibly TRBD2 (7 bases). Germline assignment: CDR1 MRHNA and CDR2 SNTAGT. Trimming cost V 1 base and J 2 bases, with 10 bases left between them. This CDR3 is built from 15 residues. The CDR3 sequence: CASSDLAGATDTQYF. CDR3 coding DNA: TGTGCCAGCAGTGACTTGGCGGGGGCCACAGATACGCAGTATTTT.

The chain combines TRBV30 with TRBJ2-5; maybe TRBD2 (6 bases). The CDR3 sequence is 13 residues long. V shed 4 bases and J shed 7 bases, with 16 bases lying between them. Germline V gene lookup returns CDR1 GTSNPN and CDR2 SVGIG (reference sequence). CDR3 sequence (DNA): TGTGCCTGGAACGTTGCGGGAATTGGGACCCAGTACTTC. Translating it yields CAWNVAGIGTQYF.

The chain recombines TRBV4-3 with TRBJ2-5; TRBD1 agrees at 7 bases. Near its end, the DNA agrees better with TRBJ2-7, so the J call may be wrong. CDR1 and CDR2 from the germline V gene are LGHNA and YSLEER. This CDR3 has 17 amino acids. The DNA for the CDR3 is TGCGCCAGCAGCCAAGGAGGGCCGGGACAGTTCGTTTACGAGCAGTACTTC. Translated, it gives CASSQGGPGQFVYEQYF.

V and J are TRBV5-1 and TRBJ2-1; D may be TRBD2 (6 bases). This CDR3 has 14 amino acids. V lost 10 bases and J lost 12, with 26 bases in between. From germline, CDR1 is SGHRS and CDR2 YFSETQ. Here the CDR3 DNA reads TGCGCCTCAGCAATACTGCCGGGGGATTTGGCGCAGTTCTTC. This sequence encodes CASAILPGDLAQFF.

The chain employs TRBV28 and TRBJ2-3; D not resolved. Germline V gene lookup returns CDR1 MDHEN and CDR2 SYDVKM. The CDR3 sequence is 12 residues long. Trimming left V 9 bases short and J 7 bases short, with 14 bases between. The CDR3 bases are TGTGCCAGTACTCCCGCGAGGCATACGCAGTATTTT. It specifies CASTPARHTQYF.